Shown below are 17 T cell receptor beta chains from a single sample sequenced in a study of T cell responses to AZD1222 COVID-19 vaccine. The data were produced by immunoSEQ multiplex PCR, yet TCRdb's version contains in-frame clones alone and is incomplete. The sample contains some 150,000 clones, about nine tenths of which appear only once. The material sequenced was peripheral blood, taken on day 0 of MenACWY control vaccination. Source of these receptors: an adult in good health.

The rearrangement links TRBV10-3 to TRBJ1-5; 9 bases are a match to TRBD1. Per the germline V gene, CDR1 is ENHRY and CDR2 is SYGVKD. The V and J ends lost 2 bases and 1 base, in that order; junction bases with no gene match: 0. The CDR3 loop spans 15 amino acids. CDR3 in amino acids: CAISEGQGSNQPQHF. CDR3 coding DNA: TGTGCCATCAGTGAGGGACAGGGGAGCAATCAGCCCCAGCATTTT.

The genes are TRBV10-3 and TRBJ2-7; 8 nucleotides line up with TRBD1. The CDR3 is 13 residues long. CDR1 and CDR2 from the germline V gene are ENHRY and SYGVKD. For the CDR3, the DNA is TGTGCTAACTCGGACAGGGCATTCTACGAGCAGTACTTC. This codes for CANSDRAFYEQYF.

This chain uses TRBV24-1 with TRBJ2-7; D call uncertain. This CDR3 comprises 13 residues. Germline assignment: CDR1 KGHDR and CDR2 SFDVKD. Trimming took off 3 bases at V and 6 bases at J, with 11 bases between the two ends. For the CDR3, the DNA is TGTGCCACCAGTGATGCTAATATACGCGAGCAGTACTTC. It is translated as CATSDANIREQYF.

The V gene is TRBV2, the J gene TRBJ2-6; weak D call: TRBD2 (5 bases). Per germline, CDR1 SNHLY and CDR2 FYNNEI. This CDR3 has 19 amino acids. V was pared by 5 bases and J by 1 base, with 21 bases between. The CDR3 DNA reads TGTGCCAGCAGTTCCCGGGGTCCCCTATCGATTTCTGGGGCCAACGTCCTGACTTTC. Translated, it gives CASSSRGPLSISGANVLTF.

The chain couples TRBV11-2 to TRBJ2-7; 7 bases fit TRBD2. The CDR3 covers 16 residues. Per germline, CDR1 SGHAT and CDR2 FQNNGV. V shed 4 bases and J 9 bases; nucleotides not matched to a gene: 18. This chain's CDR3 is CASSSQSSGRPRRQYF. The CDR3 bases are TGTGCCAGCAGCTCTCAATCTAGCGGAAGACCTAGAAGGCAGTACTTC. Full variable domain (remainder filled in from reference TRBV11-2 and TRBJ2-7): EAGVAQSPRYKIIEKRQSVAFWCNPISGHATLYWYQQILGQGPKLLIQFQNNGVVDDSQLPKDRFSAERLKGVDSTLKIQPAKLEDSAVYLCASSSQSSGRPRRQYFGPGTRLTVT.

The chain has TRBV7-9 and TRBJ1-5; possible D gene TRBD1, 5 bases. With 4 bases removed from V and 0 bases from J, the gap between germline ends came to 10 bases. The germline CDR1 and CDR2 sequences are SEHNR and FQNEAQ (reference sequence). The CDR3 loop spans 15 amino acids. The chain's CDR3 is CASSSQEDSNQPQHF. CDR3 DNA sequence: TGTGCCAGCAGCTCACAGGAGGATAGCAATCAGCCCCAGCATTTT.

The V call is TRBV3-1 (or the pseudogene TRBV3-2), the J call TRBJ1-2; TRBD1 might be the D (5 bases). The CDR3 spans 13 residues. CDR1 and CDR2 (germline): LGHDT, YNNKEL (reference sequence). V lost 1 base, J lost 4 bases, and 7 bases lay in between. CDR3 region: CASSQGGGYGYTF. Written as DNA, the CDR3 is TGTGCCAGCAGCCAAGGGGGGGGCTATGGCTACACCTTC.

This rearrangement joins TRBV18 to TRBJ1-1, with 7 bases identical to TRBD1. Unmatched junction bases numbered 7, after V lost 5 bases and J lost 4 bases. Germline lookup yields CDR1 KGHSH and CDR2 LQKENI. The CDR3 has 14 residues. CDR3 loop: CASSSTGRSTEAFF. CDR3 sequence (DNA): TGTGCCAGCTCATCGACAGGGAGGAGCACTGAAGCTTTCTTT. Combining the CDR3 with reference TRBV18 and TRBJ1-1 gives the whole variable domain NAGVMQNPRHLVRRRGQEARLRCSPMKGHSHVYWYRQLPEEGLKFMVYLQKENIIDESGMPKERFSAEFPKEGPSILRIQQVVRGDSAAYFCASSSTGRSTEAFFGQGTRLTVV.

The chain links TRBV5-5 to TRBJ2-1, with 10 bases fitting TRBD1. The V and J ends lost 4 bases and 2 bases, in that order; junction bases with no gene match: 3. Germline loops: CDR1 SGHKS, CDR2 YYEKEE (reference sequence). This CDR3 comprises 15 residues. The CDR3 DNA reads as TGTGCCAGCAGCCCGGGACAGGGGACCTACAATGAGCAGTTCTTC. It is translated as CASSPGQGTYNEQFF.

The V and J genes are TRBV3-1 (or the pseudogene TRBV3-2) and TRBJ1-3, with no clear D. Germline V gene data show CDR1 as LGHDT and CDR2 as YNNKEL (reference sequence). Trimming removed 1 base at V and 8 bases at J, with 9 bases between. The CDR3 loop spans 13 amino acids. CDR3 sequence (DNA): TGTGCCAGCAGCCAAGCCGGGCTGGACACCATATATTTT. This codes for CASSQAGLDTIYF.

The J gene is TRBJ2-2, the V gene TRBV9; the match to TRBD1 covers 12 bases. The CDR3 contains 16 residues. From germline, CDR1 is SGDLS and CDR2 YYNGEE. The V segment lost 0 bases and the J segment 8 bases; nucleotides outside the gene matches: 5. This chain's CDR3 is CASSVAGTGGEGELFF. CDR3 sequence (DNA): TGTGCCAGCAGCGTAGCCGGGACAGGGGGCGAGGGGGAGCTGTTTTTT.

This chain uses TRBV6-1 with TRBJ1-2, with 9 bases lining up with TRBD1. Per germline, CDR1 MNHNS and CDR2 SASEGT. V trimming: 2 bases; J trimming: 6 bases; junction bases outside the gene matches: 7. This CDR3 is 15 amino acids long. CDR3 nucleotide sequence: TGTGCCAGCAGTGAACCGGGACAGGGAAGGAATGGCTACACCTTC. Amino acids: CASSEPGQGRNGYTF.

V gene TRBV5-1 combines with J gene TRBJ2-1; 7 bases map to TRBD1. The CDR3 is made up of 17 amino acids. V shed 0 bases and J 0 bases; nucleotides not matched to a gene: 6. The germline gives CDR1 SGHRS, CDR2 YFSETQ. The CDR3 loop is CASSLGGSGGSYNEQFF. The CDR3 DNA reads TGCGCCAGCAGCTTGGGAGGTTCAGGGGGCTCCTACAATGAGCAGTTCTTC.

This sequence joins TRBV14 and TRBJ1-2; TRBD1 matches at 12 bases. This CDR3 has 15 amino acids. Germline V lookup: CDR1 SGHDN, CDR2 FVKESK. The V and J ends lost 4 bases and 8 bases, in that order; junction bases with no gene match: 8. The CDR3 sequence: CASSLNRDRGQGYTF. Written as DNA, the CDR3 is TGTGCCAGCAGCCTGAACCGGGACAGGGGGCAAGGCTACACCTTC.

The gene calls are TRBV11-2 and TRBJ1-2; maybe TRBD1 (5 bases). CDR3 length: 15 amino acids. Germline loops: CDR1 SGHAT, CDR2 FQNNGV. Trimming removed 4 bases from V and 7 bases from J, with 19 bases in between. CDR3 bases: TGTGCCAGCAGCTCAACTGGGACGGCCGGGGGTGGCTACACCTTC. It translates to CASSSTGTAGGGYTF. Drawing the rest from reference TRBV11-2 and TRBJ1-2, the complete variable domain is EAGVAQSPRYKIIEKRQSVAFWCNPISGHATLYWYQQILGQGPKLLIQFQNNGVVDDSQLPKDRFSAERLKGVDSTLKIQPAKLEDSAVYLCASSSTGTAGGGYTFGSGTRLTVV.

The chain has TRBV28 and TRBJ2-4; D may be TRBD1 (6 bases). Germline assignment: CDR1 MDHEN and CDR2 SYDVKM. V lost 7 bases and J lost 2, with 21 bases in between. This CDR3 contains 17 residues. The CDR3 is CASNQLRIDRTKNIQYF. In DNA form, the CDR3 reads TGTGCCAGCAATCAGCTGAGGATTGACAGGACCAAAAACATTCAGTACTTC.

This chain uses TRBV28 with TRBJ2-5, with 8 bases that match TRBD2. V lost 2 bases to trimming and J lost 7 bases; unmatched junction nucleotides: 6. The CDR3 has 14 residues. From germline, CDR1 is MDHEN and CDR2 SYDVKM. The DNA for the CDR3 is TGTGCCAGCAGTTTACAGCGGGAGCCTCGGACCCAGTACTTC. Translation gives CASSLQREPRTQYF.